Reported below is one T cell receptor beta chain. These data originate in a study of T cell responses to AZD1222 COVID-19 vaccine. Some clones are missing from TCRdb's copy, which holds only in-frame ones; the method was immunoSEQ multiplex PCR. The repertoire has under 140,000 clones, 81% of them found once; the top ten carry roughly 4.8%. The CDR3 is 14 amino acids. The germline gives CDR1 MDHEN, CDR2 SYDVKM. Trimming pared 5 bases from V and 7 bases from J, leaving 17 bases between. This rearrangement joins TRBV28 to TRBJ1-2; the D gene is possibly TRBD1 (6 bases). This TCR was recovered from an adult in good health. The sample consisted of peripheral blood, taken on day 0 of AZD1222 vaccination. The CDR3 is CASSAVNRVSGYTF. CDR3 coding DNA: TGTGCCAGCAGTGCGGTCAACAGGGTGAGTGGCTACACCTTC.